These 24 T cell receptor beta chains came from one sample sequenced in a study of blood T cell repertoires in COVID-19. Clones were read by immunoSEQ multiplex PCR, and TCRdb kept only the in-frame ones, dropping some. Here the sample spans around 400,000 clones, about four fifths being singletons. Sequencing was carried out using PBMCs or T cells enriched from blood (not recorded which). These receptors originate from a woman aged 50 to 65 who had recovered from COVID-19.

This chain connects TRBV18 to TRBJ1-5, with D unclear. Trimming left V 3 bases short and J 7 bases short, with 13 bases between. Germline-derived CDR1 and CDR2 are KGHSH and LQKENI. The CDR3 is made up of 14 amino acids. DNA of the CDR3: TGTGCCAGCTCACCGGCGGGAGAAGGCCAGCCCCAGCATTTT. Protein sequence: CASSPAGEGQPQHF.

The V and J genes are TRBV5-6 and TRBJ2-1; possibly TRBD2 for D (7 bases). CDR3 size: 17 residues. The germline V and J ends were trimmed by 4 bases and 0 bases, with 17 bases remaining between them. Germline values: CDR1 SGHDT, CDR2 YYEEEE. The CDR3 loop reads CASSRGAGAGSYNEQFF. CDR3 in DNA: TGTGCCAGCAGCCGGGGGGCGGGCGCGGGCTCCTACAATGAGCAGTTCTTC.

This CDR3 reads CASSSTTGSHTDTQYF. The CDR3 nucleotides read TGTGCCAGCAGCTCTACAACAGGGTCCCACACAGATACGCAGTATTTT. The chain has TRBV5-6 and TRBJ2-3, with D tentatively TRBD1 (6 bases). The CDR3 totals 16 residues. Germline V gives CDR1 SGHDT, CDR2 YYEEEE. Trimming removed 3 bases from V and 2 bases from J, with 16 bases in between.

The chain carries TRBV5-1 and TRBJ2-5; 8 bases map to TRBD2. J was trimmed by 5 bases and V by 9 bases; bases with no gene match: 15. This CDR3 has 15 amino acids. Germline CDR1 is SGHRS and CDR2 is YFSETQ. The CDR3 coding sequence is TGCGCCACGGGGGCGGGACTAGAACTGGCTGAGACCCAGTACTTC. Protein sequence: CATGAGLELAETQYF.

The V call is TRBV4-2, the J call TRBJ2-3; 9 nucleotides agree with TRBD2. The CDR3 contains 16 residues. The germline V gene encodes CDR1 LGHNA and CDR2 YNFKEQ. V was pared by 0 bases and J by 4 bases, with 5 bases of the junction left unmatched. CDR3 in amino acids: CASSQEPGLAPDTQYF. Written as DNA, the CDR3 is TGTGCCAGCAGCCAAGAGCCGGGACTAGCACCAGATACGCAGTATTTT.

V and J are TRBV7-2 and TRBJ2-5; D is unclear. V was cut by 3 bases and J by 5 bases, with 16 bases left in between. The CDR3 runs 15 residues. The V gene's germline CDR1 is SGHTA and CDR2 FQGNSA. CDR3 region: CASSLIPVGTETQYF. In DNA form, the CDR3 reads TGTGCCAGCAGCTTGATCCCGGTGGGCACGGAGACCCAGTACTTC.

In the case of this clone: One end of the junction is discordant with germline, which a read error may explain. The rearrangement joins TRBV3-1 (or the pseudogene TRBV3-2) to TRBJ1-6; D is unresolved. Germline values: CDR1 LGHDT, CDR2 YNNKEL (reference sequence). CDR3 length equals 11 residues. Here the CDR3 DNA reads TGTGCCAGCAGCCAAGAGAATGCTGTGGCCTTT. The encoded protein is CASSQENAVAF.

The chain is built from TRBV3-1 (or the pseudogene TRBV3-2) and TRBJ2-1; D is possibly TRBD2 (6 bases). The CDR3 runs 15 residues. Trimming left V 7 bases short and J 1 base short, with 14 bases between. CDR1 and CDR2 (germline): LGHDT, YNNKEL (reference sequence). The CDR3 DNA sequence: TGTGCCAGCACCCGGGACTCCTTATCCTACAATGAGCAGTTCTTC. This gives the protein CASTRDSLSYNEQFF.

The chain joins TRBV7-2 to TRBJ2-1, with 9 bases aligning to TRBD2. CDR1 is SGHTA and CDR2 is FQGNSA in the germline V gene. There are 16 residues in the CDR3. The V and J ends lost 6 bases and 7 bases, in that order; junction bases with no gene match: 13. This CDR3 reads CASSFDPGLATNEQFF. CDR3 nucleotide sequence: TGTGCCAGCAGTTTCGATCCGGGACTAGCTACAAATGAGCAGTTCTTC.

This chain joins TRBV20-1 and TRBJ1-2; the D is unclear. The V gene lost 6 bases and the J gene lost 7 bases, with 12 bases spanning the gap. The CDR3 consists of 11 residues. The germline V gene encodes CDR1 DFQATT and CDR2 SNEGSKA (reference sequence). Here the CDR3 reads CSAIAGLGYTF. The CDR3 nucleotides read TGCAGTGCCATAGCCGGACTTGGCTACACCTTC.

In this sample, this clone turned up many times. This chain connects TRBV7-2 to TRBJ1-6; maybe TRBD1 (5 bases). The V end lost 1 base, the J end lost 11 bases, and 9 bases lay between the germline ends. The CDR3 extends over 13 amino acids. The germline CDR1 and CDR2 sequences are SGHTA and FQGNSA. CDR3 loop: CASSLGTTTPLHF. In nucleotides, the CDR3 is TGTGCCAGCAGCTTAGGGACAACAACACCCCTCCACTTT.

V gene TRBV5-1 combines with J gene TRBJ1-1; no firm D call. Germline assignment: CDR1 SGHRS and CDR2 YFSETQ. The CDR3 length is 12 residues. V gave up 7 bases and J gave up 8 bases, with 15 bases separating them. CDR3 sequence reads: CASGEGAQEAFF. In DNA form, the CDR3 reads TGCGCCAGCGGTGAGGGCGCCCAGGAAGCTTTCTTT.

The rearrangement joins TRBV4-3 to TRBJ1-4, with no clear D. Germline V gene sequence: CDR1 LGHNA, CDR2 YSLEER. Trimming shortened V by 1 base and J by 0 bases, and 3 bases separated the two germline ends. The CDR3 has 14 residues. The CDR3 sequence: CASSQGATNEKLFF. Written as DNA, the CDR3 is TGCGCCAGCAGCCAAGGAGCAACTAATGAAAAACTGTTTTTT.

This clone was seen once. The chain employs TRBV5-4 and TRBJ1-2; 8 positions agree with TRBD1. Germline-derived CDR1 and CDR2 are SGHNT and YYREEE (reference sequence). The trim removed 7 bases at V and 0 bases at J, leaving 8 bases unmatched. The CDR3 extends over 15 amino acids. The CDR3 here is CASHRGSHANYGYTF. The CDR3 nucleotides are TGTGCCAGCCACAGGGGGAGCCACGCTAACTATGGCTACACCTTC.

V usage is TRBV29-1 and J usage is TRBJ1-2, with 8 bases aligning to TRBD1. The CDR3 loop spans 14 amino acids. The V segment lost 6 bases and the J segment 3 bases; nucleotides outside the gene matches: 9. Looked up from germline, CDR1 is SQVTM and CDR2 is ANQGSEA. CDR3 loop: CSVDRDRSDYGYTF. DNA of the CDR3: TGCAGCGTGGACAGGGATAGGAGTGACTATGGCTACACCTTC.

The chain employs TRBV9 and TRBJ1-1; 7 nucleotides agree with TRBD1. Per germline, CDR1 SGDLS and CDR2 YYNGEE. The J segment lost 2 bases and the V segment lost 3 bases, leaving 4 bases of the junction unmatched. CDR3 length: 14 amino acids. CDR3 nucleotide sequence: TGTGCCAGCAGCGACGGACAGGTCAACACTGAAGCTTTCTTT. Translation gives CASSDGQVNTEAFF.

The chain uses TRBV11-3 and TRBJ2-7, with a possible D match to TRBD2 (5 bases). The V and J ends lost 5 bases and 6 bases respectively, with 23 bases between them. The CDR3 has 16 amino acids. Looked up from germline, CDR1 is SGHNT and CDR2 is YENEEA. The chain's CDR3 is CASSAGGLQSSGEQYF. The CDR3 nucleotides are TGTGCCAGCAGCGCCGGCGGGTTGCAAAGTTCGGGCGAGCAGTACTTC.

The chain is built from TRBV6-5 and TRBJ2-3, with 10 nucleotides matching TRBD2. This CDR3 is built from 15 residues. Per germline, CDR1 MNHEY and CDR2 SVGAGI. V lost 5 bases to trimming and J lost 2 bases; unmatched junction nucleotides: 4. DNA of the CDR3: TGTGCCAGCAGTCCAAGCGGGGGGGCCACAGATACGCAGTATTTT. This gives the protein CASSPSGGATDTQYF.

The rearrangement links TRBV5-1 to TRBJ1-4; D is unclear. The germline V gene encodes CDR1 SGHRS and CDR2 YFSETQ. V was cut by 4 bases and J by 5 bases, with 12 bases left in between. The CDR3 sequence is 14 residues long. The CDR3 DNA is TGCGCCAGCAGCCTACTGGGAGGAAATGAAAAACTGTTTTTT. Protein product: CASSLLGGNEKLFF.

The chain recombines TRBV7-2 with TRBJ2-7; 9 positions agree with TRBD1. Germline V gives CDR1 SGHTA, CDR2 FQGNSA. V lost 2 bases and J lost 4; bases outside the gene matches: 3. This CDR3 has 14 amino acids. CDR3 residues: CASSLSGQGYEQYF. CDR3 sequence (DNA): TGTGCCAGCAGCTTATCGGGACAGGGTTACGAGCAGTACTTC. Full variable domain (outside the CDR3, taken from reference TRBV7-2 and TRBJ2-7): GAGVSQSPSNKVTEKGKDVELRCDPISGHTALYWYRQSLGQGLEFLIYFQGNSAPDKSGLPSDRFSAERTGGSVSTLTIQRTQQEDSAVYLCASSLSGQGYEQYFGPGTRLTVT.

The chain joins TRBV7-6 to TRBJ2-2, with 15 bases lining up with TRBD2. CDR3 size: 20 residues. The V gene end was trimmed by 4 bases and the J gene end by 5 bases; junction bases not matched to a gene: 14. Germline-derived CDR1 and CDR2 are SGHVS and FNYEAQ. CDR3 sequence (DNA): TGTGCCAGCAGCTCCCCGTTCCTGACGGGACTAGCGGGAGGTACCGGGGAGCTGTTTTTT. This codes for CASSSPFLTGLAGGTGELFF.

This clone was observed once. This sequence joins TRBV5-1 and TRBJ2-1, with 7 bases aligning to TRBD2. Per germline, CDR1 SGHRS and CDR2 YFSETQ. Trimming took 0 bases from V and 2 from J; bases not matched to a gene: 5. This CDR3 region has 16 residues. CDR3 nucleotide sequence: TGCGCCAGCAGCTTGGAGGCTAGCGGCGCCTACAATGAGCAGTTCTTC. As protein: CASSLEASGAYNEQFF.

The rearrangement links TRBV11-2 to TRBJ1-2, with D hard to call. Germline V gene lookup returns CDR1 SGHAT and CDR2 FQNNGV. The V gene lost 5 bases and the J gene lost 6 bases, with 19 bases spanning the gap. The CDR3 loop spans 15 amino acids. CDR3 protein: CASSLGLRREDGYTF. The CDR3 bases are TGTGCCAGCAGCCTGGGCCTCCGGCGGGAGGATGGCTACACCTTC.

V and J are TRBV19 and TRBJ1-1; tentative D call: TRBD1 (5 bases). This CDR3 is built from 12 residues. The germline V gene has CDR1 LNHDA and CDR2 SQIVND (reference sequence). V shed 6 bases and J shed 10 bases, with 15 bases lying between them. CDR3 DNA: TGTGCCAGTAGCATAAGCGGGGGAACAGCTTTCTTT. Protein sequence: CASSISGGTAFF. The variable domain in full, with the rest retrieved from reference TRBV19 and TRBJ1-1, is DGGITQSPKYLFRKEGQNVTLSCEQNLNHDAMYWYRQDPGQGLRLIYYSQIVNDFQKGDIAEGYSVSREKKESFPLTVTSAQKNPTAFYLCASSISGGTAFFGQGTRLTVV.